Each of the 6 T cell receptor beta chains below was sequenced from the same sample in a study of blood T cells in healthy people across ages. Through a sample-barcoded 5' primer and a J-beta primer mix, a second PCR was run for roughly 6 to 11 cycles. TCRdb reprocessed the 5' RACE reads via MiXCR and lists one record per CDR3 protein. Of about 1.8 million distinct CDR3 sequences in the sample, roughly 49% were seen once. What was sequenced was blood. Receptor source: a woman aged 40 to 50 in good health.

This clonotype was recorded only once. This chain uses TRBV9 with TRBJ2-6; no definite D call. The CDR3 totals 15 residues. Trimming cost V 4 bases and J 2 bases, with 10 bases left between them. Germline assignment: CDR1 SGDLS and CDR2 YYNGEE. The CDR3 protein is CASSPRRAGANVLTF. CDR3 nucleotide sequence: TGTGCCAGCAGCCCCCGTAGGGCTGGGGCCAACGTCCTGACTTTC.

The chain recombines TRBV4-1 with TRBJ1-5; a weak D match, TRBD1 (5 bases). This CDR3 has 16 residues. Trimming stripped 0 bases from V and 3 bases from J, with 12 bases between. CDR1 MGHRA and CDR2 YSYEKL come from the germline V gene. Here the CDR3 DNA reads TGCGCCAGCAGCCAAGATCCAGGGTGGACCAATCAGCCCCAGCATTTT. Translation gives CASSQDPGWTNQPQHF.

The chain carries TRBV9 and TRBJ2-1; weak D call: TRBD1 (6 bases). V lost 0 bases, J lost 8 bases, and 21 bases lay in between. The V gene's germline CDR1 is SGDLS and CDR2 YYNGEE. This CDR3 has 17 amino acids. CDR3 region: CASSVGTYRDFGDEQFF. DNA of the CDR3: TGTGCCAGCAGCGTAGGGACCTACAGGGATTTCGGCGATGAGCAGTTCTTC. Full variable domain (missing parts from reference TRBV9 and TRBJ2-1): DSGVTQTPKHLITATGQRVTLRCSPRSGDLSVYWYQQSLDQGLQFLIQYYNGEERAKGNILERFSAQQFPDLHSELNLSSLELGDSALYFCASSVGTYRDFGDEQFFGPGTRLTVL.

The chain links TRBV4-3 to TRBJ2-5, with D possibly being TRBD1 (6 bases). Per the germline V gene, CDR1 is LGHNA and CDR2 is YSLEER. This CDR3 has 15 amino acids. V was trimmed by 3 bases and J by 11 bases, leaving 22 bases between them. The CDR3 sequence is CASSQIQDNRAKQYF. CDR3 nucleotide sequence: TGCGCCAGCAGCCAGATACAGGATAACAGGGCGAAGCAGTACTTC.

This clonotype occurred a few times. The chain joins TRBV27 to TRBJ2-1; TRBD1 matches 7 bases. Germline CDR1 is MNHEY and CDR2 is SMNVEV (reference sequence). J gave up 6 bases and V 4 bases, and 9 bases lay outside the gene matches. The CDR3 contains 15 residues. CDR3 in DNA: TGTGCCAGCAGTTCCGCTGGACAGGCGGTCAATGAGCAGTTCTTC. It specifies CASSSAGQAVNEQFF.

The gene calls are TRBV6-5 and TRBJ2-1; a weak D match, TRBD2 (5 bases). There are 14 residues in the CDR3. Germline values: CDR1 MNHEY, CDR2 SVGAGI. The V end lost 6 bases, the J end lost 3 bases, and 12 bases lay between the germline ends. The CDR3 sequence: CASRLSDFYNEQFF. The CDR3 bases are TGTGCCAGCAGACTTTCGGACTTCTACAATGAGCAGTTCTTC.